This TCR beta chain was captured by sequencing in a study of post-analysis software for immune sequencing data. Findings and caveats of the study: Four to six TRBV segments were significantly more frequent in patients than in controls. TRBV5-6, TRBV5-1 and TRBV20-1 were among these segments.

CDR3 size: 13 residues. Germline V gene data show CDR1 as SNHLY and CDR2 as FYNNEI. V was clipped by 5 bases and J by 4 bases, with 9 bases between them. Researchers reported that TCR beta cDNA libraries carried unique molecular identifiers. One entry per CDR3 protein, called by TCRdb with MiXCR from the PCR reads. In the table there are approximately 690,000 distinct CDR3 sequences, approximately 59% of which are singletons. In its sample, this clonotype was seen a few times. Its antigen remains unknown. The sequence was collected from a girl between 2 and 10 years old with multiple sclerosis. The chain combines TRBV2 with TRBJ1-5; D is unresolved. The sequencing input was blood. The CDR3 here is CASSSDRNQPQHF. The CDR3 nucleotides are TGTGCCAGCAGTTCCGACCGTAATCAGCCCCAGCATTTT.